The T cell receptor beta chain described here comes from a study of blood T cell repertoires in COVID-19. Study members were between 18 and 89 years old and lived in over 20 US regions. CDR1 and CDR2 from the germline V gene are SEHNR and FQNEAQ (reference sequence). J was trimmed by 0 bases and V by 1 base; bases with no gene match: 0. The CDR3 contains 14 residues. TCRdb's copy holds only in-frame clones and misses some; the assay was immunoSEQ multiplex PCR. Of 250,000 or so clones in the sample, 70% to 90% were seen once. The material sequenced was PBMCs or T cells enriched from blood (not recorded which). The sequence derives from a woman aged 45-59 years who had been exposed to COVID-19. The chain couples TRBV7-9 to TRBJ2-7; TRBD2 matches 7 bases. The CDR3 DNA sequence: TGTGCCAGCAGCTTAGGCGGGGGCTCCTACGAGCAGTACTTC. It encodes CASSLGGGSYEQYF.